The sequence of this TCR beta chain was determined in a study of blood T cell repertoires in COVID-19. Turning to the study itself: T cells, B-cell-depleted T cells, or PBMCs supplied cDNA or gDNA.

Method: immunoSEQ multiplex PCR; TCRdb's copy keeps in-frame clones and lacks some. The sample has some 100,000 clones, about 91% seen once. Germline assignment: CDR1 MRHNA and CDR2 SNTAGT. The CDR3 has 18 residues. The V end was cut by 0 bases, the J end by 5 bases, with 19 bases between. This TCR was recovered from a human donor with active COVID-19. The donor label of this sample is uncertain. The specimen was peripheral blood. This sequence joins TRBV6-4 and TRBJ2-2, with TRBD2 as a possible D gene (7 bases). Here the CDR3 DNA reads TGTGCCAGCAGTGACTCGAAAGGCGGGGGCAGAGGGACCGGGGAGCTGTTTTTT. Translating gives CASSDSKGGGRGTGELFF.